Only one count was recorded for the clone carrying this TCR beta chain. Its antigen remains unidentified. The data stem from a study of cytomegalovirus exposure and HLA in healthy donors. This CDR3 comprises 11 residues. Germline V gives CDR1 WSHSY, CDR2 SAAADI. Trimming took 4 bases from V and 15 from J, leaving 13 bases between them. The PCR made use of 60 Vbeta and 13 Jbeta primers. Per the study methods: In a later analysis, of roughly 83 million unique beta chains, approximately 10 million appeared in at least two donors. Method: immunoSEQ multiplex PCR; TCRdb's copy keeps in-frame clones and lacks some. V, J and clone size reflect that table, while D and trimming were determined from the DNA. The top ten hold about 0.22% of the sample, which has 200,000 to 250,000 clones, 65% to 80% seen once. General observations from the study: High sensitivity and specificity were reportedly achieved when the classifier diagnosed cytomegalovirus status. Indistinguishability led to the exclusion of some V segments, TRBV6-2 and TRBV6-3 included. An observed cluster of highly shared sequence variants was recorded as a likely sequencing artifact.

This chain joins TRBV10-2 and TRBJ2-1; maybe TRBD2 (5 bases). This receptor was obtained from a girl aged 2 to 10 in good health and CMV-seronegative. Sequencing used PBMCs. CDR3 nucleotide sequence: TGCGCCAGCAGTGTAGCCGGGGAGATGTTCTTC. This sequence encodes CASSVAGEMFF.